The 20 T cell receptor beta chains below were found in one sample sequenced in a study of shared clonotypes between healthy human individuals. Some clones are missing from TCRdb's copy, which holds only in-frame ones; the method was immunoSEQ multiplex PCR. The repertoire holds about 2.5 million clones, with around 90% as singletons. The sequenced sample consisted of naive CD4+ T cells from PBMCs. As to subset: CD45RA+ positively selected. These receptors originate from a man aged 18 to 29 in good health. Some clones in this sample may be carry-over from other donors' samples.

The chain employs TRBV7-2 and TRBJ1-1; possible D gene TRBD1, 5 bases. CDR3 length: 16 amino acids. CDR1 and CDR2 (germline): SGHTA, FQGNSA. The V end was cut by 1 base, the J end by 7 bases, with 19 bases between. For the CDR3, the DNA is TGTGCCAGCAGCTTAGTTTGGCTTGGGGCGGGTGGTGAAGCTTTCTTT. Protein sequence: CASSLVWLGAGGEAFF.

This clone has just one count. The chain combines TRBV11-2 with TRBJ1-1; 7 nucleotides agree with TRBD1. After removal of 6 bases from V and 1 base from J, the junction contained 5 bases not matched to a gene. Germline V CDR1 and CDR2: SGHAT, FQNNGV. CDR3 length: 14 amino acids. Here the CDR3 reads CASRPGQPNTEAFF. The CDR3 nucleotides read TGTGCCAGCAGACCGGGACAGCCGAACACTGAAGCTTTCTTT.

The rearrangement links TRBV28 to TRBJ2-3, with 8 bases aligning to TRBD1. Germline CDR1 and CDR2: MDHEN and SYDVKM. V lost 6 bases, J lost 1 base, and 6 bases stayed unmatched. The CDR3 extends over 15 amino acids. In DNA, the CDR3 is TGTGCCAGCAGGACAGGGGCGGAGGGCACAGATACGCAGTATTTT. Amino acid sequence: CASRTGAEGTDTQYF.

The V gene is TRBV5-1, the J gene TRBJ2-5; 7 bases agree with TRBD1. This CDR3 has 14 residues. From germline, CDR1 is SGHRS and CDR2 YFSETQ. The V segment lost 0 bases and the J segment 2 bases; nucleotides outside the gene matches: 1. This CDR3 is CASSLGGQQETQYF. CDR3 DNA sequence: TGCGCCAGCAGCTTGGGGGGACAGCAAGAGACCCAGTACTTC.

This chain joins TRBV4-1 and TRBJ1-2; D unclear. From germline, CDR1 is MGHRA and CDR2 YSYEKL. The CDR3 sequence is 18 residues long. Deletions cut 0 bases from V and 3 bases from J, with 20 bases between. The CDR3 loop is CASSQDPLGRPGDYGYTF. CDR3 DNA sequence: TGCGCCAGCAGCCAAGATCCCCTAGGCAGGCCGGGAGACTATGGCTACACCTTC.

The chain uses TRBV13 and TRBJ2-1; 7 bases fit TRBD1. CDR1 is PRHDT and CDR2 is FYEKMQ in the germline V gene (reference sequence). CDR3 size: 15 residues. Trimming removed 5 bases from V and 6 bases from J; junction bases left unmatched: 10. As DNA, the CDR3 is TGTGCCAGCAGCCATGACAGGGTGGTGAGCAATGAGCAGTTCTTC. As protein: CASSHDRVVSNEQFF.

The chain couples TRBV19 to TRBJ1-1; TRBD1 agrees at 12 bases. V was clipped by 3 bases and J by 8 bases; unmatched bases: 4. The CDR3 covers 14 residues. Germline values: CDR1 LNHDA, CDR2 SQIVND (reference sequence). The CDR3 DNA sequence: TGTGCCAGTAGTATCGGGGGACAGGGGGCCGAAGCTTTCTTT. Translation gives CASSIGGQGAEAFF.

The V and J genes are TRBV11-1 and TRBJ2-7; TRBD1 might be the D (5 bases). Between the trimmed V and J ends, which lost 4 bases and 1 base, there was a span of 17 bases. Germline CDR1 reads SGHAT; CDR2 reads FQDESV (reference sequence). The CDR3 sequence is 16 residues long. This chain's CDR3 is CASSYSRAEPSYEQYF. DNA for the CDR3: TGTGCCAGCAGCTACAGCAGGGCAGAGCCTTCCTACGAGCAGTACTTC.

With regard to this clone: In the same sample, other DNA sequences code for this CDR3. The V gene is TRBV28, the J gene TRBJ2-1; 14 bases line up with TRBD2. Looked up from germline, CDR1 is MDHEN and CDR2 is SYDVKM. The CDR3 has 17 residues. V shed 4 bases, J shed 1 base, and the junction held 3 bases outside the gene matches. The CDR3 coding sequence is TGTGCCAGCAGTTCCCGGACTAGCGGGAGGTCCTACAATGAGCAGTTCTTC. This encodes CASSSRTSGRSYNEQFF.

The V gene is TRBV27, the J gene TRBJ2-7; D is perhaps TRBD1 (5 bases). Trimming shortened V by 6 bases and J by 3 bases, and 21 bases separated the two germline ends. Germline V gene lookup returns CDR1 MNHEY and CDR2 SMNVEV (reference sequence). The CDR3 consists of 16 residues. Written as DNA, the CDR3 is TGTGCCAGCAGCTTACGCCTGCGACAGAGTAACTACGAGCAGTACTTC. It encodes CASSLRLRQSNYEQYF.

This clone was recorded a few times. The J gene is TRBJ1-1, the V gene TRBV14; D not certain. The CDR3 totals 11 residues. Germline CDR1 is SGHDN and CDR2 is FVKESK. The V end was cut by 4 bases, the J end by 10 bases, with 10 bases between. CDR3 amino acids: CASSPPVSAFF. The CDR3 DNA is TGTGCCAGCAGCCCGCCAGTTTCAGCTTTCTTT.

This sequence joins TRBV29-1 and TRBJ2-2; D ambiguous. This CDR3 has 14 residues. Germline V gene data show CDR1 as SQVTM and CDR2 as ANQGSEA. V lost 4 bases to trimming and J lost 1 base, with 10 bases between them. CDR3 amino acids: CSVVVRLNTGELFF. The CDR3 region has the DNA TGCAGCGTTGTTGTCCGGCTGAACACCGGGGAGCTGTTTTTT.

The chain employs TRBV7-3 and TRBJ2-7; D is unresolved. The V end lost 6 bases, the J end lost 2 bases, and 8 bases lay between the germline ends. The germline V gene encodes CDR1 SGHTA and CDR2 FQGTGA. This CDR3 is built from 12 residues. The CDR3 reads CASRYRAYEQYF. As DNA, the CDR3 is TGTGCCAGCAGATACCGGGCCTACGAGCAGTACTTC.

The V gene is TRBV5-1, the J gene TRBJ2-6, with a possible D match to TRBD2 (6 bases). The V end was cut by 2 bases, the J end by 0 bases, with 9 bases between. The CDR3 consists of 16 residues. The V gene's germline CDR1 is SGHRS and CDR2 YFSETQ. The CDR3 bases are TGCGCCAGCAGCTTTACCGGGAGCTCTGGGGCCAACGTCCTGACTTTC. Protein: CASSFTGSSGANVLTF.

Only a few counts were recorded for this clone. At one of its ends the junction is not consistent with the germline gene, which may arise from a read error. The V gene is TRBV19, the J gene TRBJ1-5; a possible D gene is TRBD1 (5 bases). The CDR3 has 16 residues. Germline CDR1 reads LNHDA; CDR2 reads SQIVND (reference sequence). The CDR3 bases are TGTGCCAGTAGTGTCCGCAGGGAAGAAAGCACTCAGCCCCAGCATTTT. Translated: CASSVRREESTQPQHF. The variable domain in full, with the rest retrieved from reference TRBV19 and TRBJ1-5, is DGGITQSPKYLFRKEGQNVTLSCEQNLNHDAMYWYRQDPGQGLRLIYYSQIVNDFQKGDIAEGYSVSREKKESFPLTVTSAQKNPTAFYLCASSVRREESTQPQHFGDGTRLSIL.

The chain carries TRBV7-6 and TRBJ2-3; TRBD1 might be the D (6 bases). V was cut by 2 bases and J by 4 bases, with 10 bases left in between. This CDR3 contains 14 residues. CDR1 is SGHVS and CDR2 is FNYEAQ in the germline V gene. CDR3 sequence (DNA): TGTGCCAGCAGCTTACAGGGGTCCCCAGATACGCAGTATTTT. It specifies CASSLQGSPDTQYF.

The rearrangement uses TRBV7-8 and TRBJ2-2, with no clear D. V lost 0 bases and J lost 2, with 7 bases in between. There are 15 residues in the CDR3. Germline CDR1 reads SGHVS; CDR2 reads FQNEAQ. CDR3 residues: CASSLARKNTGELFF. CDR3 in DNA: TGTGCCAGCAGCTTAGCCAGAAAAAACACCGGGGAGCTGTTTTTT.

V is TRBV5-1 and J is TRBJ2-3, with TRBD2 as a possible D gene (5 bases). The germline CDR1 and CDR2 sequences are SGHRS and YFSETQ. V was trimmed by 5 bases and J by 2 bases, leaving 18 bases between them. The CDR3 has 16 residues. The CDR3 DNA is TGCGCCAGCAGACTGTTTGGCGGGCCTTACACAGATACGCAGTATTTT. Translating it yields CASRLFGGPYTDTQYF.

This chain joins TRBV30 and TRBJ1-3; no clear D gene. V was pared by 3 bases and J by 4 bases, with 1 base between. Germline lookup yields CDR1 GTSNPN and CDR2 SVGIG (reference sequence). The CDR3 contains 10 residues. The CDR3 sequence is CAWRGNTIYF. Here the CDR3 DNA reads TGTGCCTGGAGGGGAAACACCATATATTTT.

The chain's CDR3 is CASSPQQALDYGYTF. The DNA for the CDR3 is TGTGCCAGCTCACCACAACAGGCATTAGACTATGGCTACACCTTC. V gene TRBV18 combines with J gene TRBJ1-2, with a weak D call TRBD1 (5 bases). The CDR3 runs 15 residues. With 1 base removed from V and 3 bases from J, the gap between germline ends came to 12 bases. Germline CDR1 and CDR2: KGHSH and LQKENI.